Detailed here is one T cell receptor beta chain. The sample is drawn from a study of blood T cell repertoires in COVID-19. Turning to the study itself: The origin of the acute and convalescent COVID-19 samples was the United States, Italy and Spain.

The CDR3 extends over 15 amino acids. V was trimmed by 4 bases and J by 5 bases, leaving 15 bases between them. In germline, CDR1 is SGHAT, CDR2 FQNNGV. Sequenced by immunoSEQ multiplex PCR; TCRdb stores in-frame clones only, minus some. Of approximately 52,000 clones in the sample, about 90% were seen once. This TCR was recovered from a man aged 45-60 years with active COVID-19. The sequencing sample was made of peripheral blood. The V gene is TRBV11-2, the J gene TRBJ1-5, with D maybe TRBD1 (5 bases). CDR3 nucleotide sequence: TGTGCCAGCAGCTCTGGGGCCCTGAAGGATCAGCCCCAGCATTTT. It specifies CASSSGALKDQPQHF.